The 17 T cell receptor beta chains presented below share a single source sample, sequenced in a study of blood T cell repertoires in COVID-19. Profiling relied on immunoSEQ multiplex PCR, and the TCRdb table lists in-frame clones only, not all of them. The sample lists some 150,000 clones, around 83% occurring once. Material for sequencing was PBMCs or T cells enriched from blood (not recorded which). These receptor sequences come from a woman aged 45-60 years who had been exposed to COVID-19.

V usage is TRBV19 and J usage is TRBJ1-2; a possible D gene is TRBD1 (5 bases). Trimming left V 6 bases short and J 2 bases short, with 19 bases between. Germline V CDR1 and CDR2: LNHDA, SQIVND (reference sequence). The CDR3 is 16 residues long. The CDR3 coding sequence is TGTGCCAGTAGCCTTGGGGGGGTAGGGGCCAACTATGGCTACACCTTC. The encoded protein is CASSLGGVGANYGYTF. The whole variable domain, remainder taken from reference TRBV19 and TRBJ1-2, is DGGITQSPKYLFRKEGQNVTLSCEQNLNHDAMYWYRQDPGQGLRLIYYSQIVNDFQKGDIAEGYSVSREKKESFPLTVTSAQKNPTAFYLCASSLGGVGANYGYTFGSGTRLTVV.

This clone came up once. CDR3 protein: CASSEDRGLSEAFF. CDR3 bases: TGTGCCAGCAGCGAAGACAGGGGGTTATCTGAAGCTTTCTTT. V and J are TRBV5-4 and TRBJ1-1; 9 bases are a match to TRBD1. Losses at the gene ends were 4 bases for V and 6 bases for J; bases not matched to a gene: 7. The CDR3 spans 14 residues. Per germline, CDR1 SGHNT and CDR2 YYREEE (reference sequence).

This chain connects TRBV9 to TRBJ2-7, with 8 bases that match TRBD1. The germline V gene encodes CDR1 SGDLS and CDR2 YYNGEE. The V and J ends lost 0 bases and 2 bases, in that order; junction bases with no gene match: 4. CDR3 length equals 15 residues. The CDR3 sequence is CASSVGRQGTYEQYF. The CDR3 coding sequence is TGTGCCAGCAGCGTAGGGAGACAGGGGACCTACGAGCAGTACTTC. The variable domain in full, with the rest retrieved from reference TRBV9 and TRBJ2-7, is DSGVTQTPKHLITATGQRVTLRCSPRSGDLSVYWYQQSLDQGLQFLIQYYNGEERAKGNILERFSAQQFPDLHSELNLSSLELGDSALYFCASSVGRQGTYEQYFGPGTRLTVT.

Concerning this clone itself: Germline and junction disagree at one end, which may indicate a read error. The J gene is TRBJ2-3, the V gene TRBV3-1 (or the pseudogene TRBV3-2), with 7 bases matching TRBD2. This CDR3 spans 17 amino acids. Germline lookup yields CDR1 LGHDT and CDR2 YNNKEL (reference sequence). CDR3: CASSQDFGYGTTATQYF. The DNA for the CDR3 is TGTGCCAGCAGCCAAGATTTCGGCTACGGGACTACAGCTACGCAGTATTTT.

Only one count was recorded for this clone. The rearrangement links TRBV5-1 to TRBJ2-1; 8 bases agree with TRBD2. This CDR3 is 15 amino acids long. Germline V gene data show CDR1 as SGHRS and CDR2 as YFSETQ. The ends lost 1 base at V and 7 bases at J; junction bases unmatched: 7. The CDR3 DNA is TGCGCCAGCAGCTTGTCCCCGGGGGGGAAGAATGAGCAGTTCTTC. This sequence encodes CASSLSPGGKNEQFF.

The CDR3 loop reads CASTRRQGNSPLHF. DNA for the CDR3: TGTGCCAGCACCCGCAGACAGGGTAATTCACCCCTCCACTTT. This chain connects TRBV7-8 to TRBJ1-6; 7 bases match TRBD1. The germline V gene encodes CDR1 SGHVS and CDR2 FQNEAQ. V was clipped by 7 bases and J by 6 bases; unmatched bases: 6. The length of the CDR3 is 14 residues.

This chain joins TRBV29-1 and TRBJ2-7; no firm D call. V was clipped by 5 bases and J by 1 base, with 9 bases between them. This CDR3 comprises 12 residues. Germline V CDR1 and CDR2: SQVTM, ANQGSEA. The chain's CDR3 is CSVRDGSYEQYF. In DNA form, the CDR3 reads TGCAGCGTTCGCGACGGGTCCTACGAGCAGTACTTC.

This clone was observed at least ten times. The rearrangement joins TRBV29-1 to TRBJ2-4; tentatively, D is TRBD1 (6 bases). The CDR3 is 14 amino acids. V dropped 7 bases and J dropped 0 bases, with 13 bases sitting between them. CDR1 and CDR2 (germline): SQVTM, ANQGSEA. CDR3 sequence: CSARTALAKNIQYF. CDR3 bases: TGCAGCGCCCGGACAGCCCTAGCCAAAAACATTCAGTACTTC.

This clone occurred once. V gene TRBV27 combines with J gene TRBJ1-1, with TRBD1 identical over 7 bases. Germline CDR1 reads MNHEY; CDR2 reads SMNVEV (reference sequence). J gave up 1 base and V 6 bases, and 17 bases lay outside the gene matches. The CDR3 is 18 amino acids. CDR3 coding DNA: TGTGCCAGCAGCCAATACCAAGACTCGACAGGGCCGAACACTGAAGCTTTCTTT. It translates to CASSQYQDSTGPNTEAFF.

The V gene is TRBV25-1, the J gene TRBJ2-1; TRBD1 might be the D (6 bases). Per the germline V gene, CDR1 is MGHDK and CDR2 is SYGVNS. The CDR3 length is 15 residues. The V end was cut by 8 bases, the J end by 1 base, with 15 bases between. The CDR3 protein is CASLVSRGSYNEQFF. The CDR3 region has the DNA TGTGCCAGCTTAGTTTCCAGGGGTTCCTACAATGAGCAGTTCTTC.

This clone was seen more than once but under ten times. The chain couples TRBV13 to TRBJ2-7; TRBD1 matches at 8 bases. The CDR3 has 13 residues. J lost 5 bases, V lost 5 bases, and 5 bases had no gene match. Germline-derived CDR1 and CDR2 are PRHDT and FYEKMQ (reference sequence). In DNA, the CDR3 is TGTGCCAGCAGCCGACAGGGGTCTGACGAGCAGTACTTC. Its translation is CASSRQGSDEQYF.

The chain uses TRBV28 and TRBJ1-2, with D perhaps matching TRBD1 (5 bases). The CDR3 is made up of 14 amino acids. V lost 6 bases and J lost 4, with 15 bases in between. Per germline, CDR1 MDHEN and CDR2 SYDVKM. The CDR3, as DNA: TGTGCCAGCAGAGGGCAGGGTGCTGCCTATGGCTACACCTTC. It translates to CASRGQGAAYGYTF.

V is TRBV25-1 and J is TRBJ2-7; 10 bases match TRBD1. V was clipped by 5 bases and J by 1 base; unmatched bases: 5. Germline-derived CDR1 and CDR2 are MGHDK and SYGVNS. The CDR3 contains 15 residues. DNA of the CDR3: TGTGCCAGCAGTCCGCCGGGACAGGGGTCCTACGAGCAGTACTTC. Translating it yields CASSPPGQGSYEQYF.

The chain couples TRBV12-3 or TRBV12-4 to TRBJ2-7; D uncertain. This CDR3 comprises 11 residues. The V end lost 6 bases, the J end lost 12 bases, and 15 bases lay between the germline ends. The CDR3 coding sequence is TGTGCCAGCAGCCCAGATCTACTACGGTACTTC. Protein product: CASSPDLLRYF.

The chain couples TRBV14 to TRBJ1-4, with D unclear. V lost 2 bases and J 3 bases, leaving 10 bases between the germline ends. This CDR3 region has 15 residues. CDR1 is SGHDN and CDR2 is FVKESK in the germline V gene. CDR3 region: CASSQPGSANEKLFF. The CDR3 nucleotides are TGTGCCAGCAGCCAACCCGGTTCGGCTAATGAAAAACTGTTTTTT.

The rearrangement joins TRBV4-3 to TRBJ2-2; TRBD1 is a possible D gene (6 bases). CDR3 length equals 15 residues. Trimming took off 2 bases at V and 4 bases at J, with 11 bases between the two ends. From germline, CDR1 is LGHNA and CDR2 YSLEER. The CDR3 sequence is CASSQTGPGTGELFF. The CDR3 nucleotides read TGCGCCAGCAGCCAAACAGGGCCCGGCACCGGGGAGCTGTTTTTT.

The CDR3 nucleotides read TGTGCCAGTAGTTCGCGAACCGGGACAGGGGAGTCACCCCTCCACTTT. It encodes CASSSRTGTGESPLHF. The rearrangement links TRBV19 to TRBJ1-6; 10 positions match TRBD1. Germline lookup yields CDR1 LNHDA and CDR2 SQIVND (reference sequence). The junction had 11 bases not matched to a gene; V was cut back by 5 bases and J by 10 bases. This CDR3 has 16 amino acids.